Below, one T cell receptor beta chain is given with its context. Its antigen is as yet unknown. The entry originates in a study of regulatory and conventional T cells in RAG deficiency. Study-wide findings and caveats: Sorted Omenn CD25-high CD127-low cells may not be bona fide Tregs. RAG-deficient patients showed markedly lower Shannon entropy and higher Simpson indices than control T-cell subsets. Compared with controls, unique Treg TCR beta sequences dropped roughly 100-fold in Omenn syndrome and CID/AS.

Method: immunoSEQ multiplex PCR; TCRdb's copy keeps in-frame clones and lacks some. The sample records 20,000 to 25,000 clones, 90% to 95% being singletons. The sorted conventional CD4+ T cells were CD25-low and CD127-high, with genomic DNA sequenced. Trimming cost V 3 bases and J 5 bases, with 2 bases left between them. CDR1 MNHNS and CDR2 SASEGT come from the germline V gene. This CDR3 comprises 11 residues. These same records also appear under a second study, on regulatory T cells. That work states: Amplification used 52 TRBV primers and 13 TRBJ primers. Regulatory T cells showed the strongest V-J pair restriction and V/J gene skewing among patient repertoires.

V and J are TRBV6-1 and TRBJ1-5; D ambiguous. What was sequenced was CD4+ T cells sorted from blood. The TCR comes from a human donor in good health. The CDR3 loop reads CASSEYQPQHF. CDR3 sequence (DNA): TGTGCCAGCAGTGAGTATCAGCCCCAGCATTTT.